This T cell receptor (beta chain) is drawn from a study of cytomegalovirus exposure and HLA in healthy donors (dated by TCRdb to between 2016 and 2019). With respect to the entire study: According to an earlier analysis of 550 to 750 of the donors, about 179 million T cells yielded 90 million to 130 million unique TCR beta sequences and approximately 300 Gb of sequence data. On average, roughly 250,000 unique TCR beta nucleotide sequences were sequenced per donor among a few hundred genotyped donors of the cohort, with roughly 18% of those sequences being non-productive. The study used immunosequencing to profile the T cell repertoires of under 700 subjects and linked those repertoires to cytomegalovirus serostatus. An earlier analysis of some 600 of the donors applied high-throughput TCR beta sequencing to assess whether each TCR beta V gene segment acted as functional or pseudogenic. Several DR-DQ haplotypes were handled as single units for association and clustering, since linkage in the cohort was strong. An early release that covered about 600 HLA-typed donors contained about 300 gigabases of sequencing data and tens of millions of unique TCR sequences. All discovery cohort repertoires had been generated using a single sequencing platform. The study aimed to test whether signatures of past pathogen exposure could be identified by cataloging public T cell receptors. To study patterns of TCR occurrence, a later analysis re-analyzed previously published TCR beta repertoires from just over 650 donors and added high-resolution HLA genotyping. In a later genetic analysis, genome-wide SNP genotypes for about three fifths of the roughly 670 donors were used, and that subset was treated as a discovery cohort. The later analysis used no new phenotypic data to find candidate immune exposures, relying instead on TCR beta sequences and their occurrence across donors. The number of donors typed differed by locus, with about 629-630 for A, B, C, DRB1 and DQB1, over 500 for DQA1, approximately 580 for DPA1, and approximately 470 for DPB1. HLA typing covered class I and class II loci at four-digit resolution. Donor age, sex, ethnicity and CMV serostatus were compiled alongside the repertoire data. To predict cytomegalovirus infection status, the study combined high-throughput TCR immunosequencing, statistical association of individual TCRs with disease status, and machine learning. The genetic ancestry cluster associated with self-reported Caucasian donors included roughly four fifths of the 398 genotyped donors. A separate validation cohort of over a hundred different subjects was used in addition to the roughly 640-subject first cohort.

In total, fewer than 750 healthy bone marrow donors made up the cohort. At the time of sampling, every cohort member was nominally healthy, though immune exposures that went unrecorded were likely present. The donor tested CMV seronegative and was one of the 352 seronegative cohort members. Every donor gave a peripheral blood sample, and the peripheral blood mononuclear cells from that sample were used for TCR beta sequencing. Genomic DNA extraction from the blood cell samples was performed with the Qiagen DNeasy Blood Extraction Kit. The germline V gene specifies SGDLS as CDR1 and YYNGEE as CDR2. V ends up 3 bases short and J 3 bases short, with an unmatched junction base count of 4. From cysteine to phenylalanine, the CDR3 is 15 amino acids long. Only CDR3 DNA remains: 45 bases, in frame from the first base. Findings and caveats that apply to the study as a whole: Because counts were too low, 15 to 20 rarely observed V segments, including chromosome 9 orphons, were excluded from the earlier analysis of fewer than 650 of the donors. In an earlier analysis of some 500 of the donors, most TCR beta V segments were observed in productive rearrangements about 87% or about 30% of the time, broadly matching IMGT annotations. In a later analysis, the rate of TCR association differed among HLA loci, with DRB1 alleles having the most associated TCRs and HLA-C alleles having the fewest. In a later analysis, several top co-occurrence clusters were reported to appear linked to parvovirus B19, influenza, CMV and Epstein-Barr virus. Sequencing depth was assumed to be roughly uniform across donors in the presence/absence analyses, though that assumption may not hold. Only TCR beta chains were sequenced in this cohort, and the absence of alpha or paired-chain data limited detectable features. Cytomegalovirus status was reported to be diagnosed by the classifier with high specificity and sensitivity in both the original and validation cohorts. A cluster of highly shared sequence variants was judged likely to represent a technical artifact of the sequencing pipeline. Compared with the 666-donor mean, donors in an Asian-associated ancestry cluster had fewer N-insertions in productive TCRs, according to a later genetic analysis. HLA typing was unavailable for some donors at each locus, so association tests used only the typed subset. While some public TCRs were present in many individuals, most TCR sequences turned up only very rarely across donors. It was suggested by the authors that the approach could potentially be generalized to other disease states and immunological phenotypes. The study gave a list of about 170 TCR beta chains associated with cytomegalovirus. In a later analysis, most CMV-associated TCR beta chains were found to appear HLA-restricted, with HLA associations seemingly driven largely by CMV exposure. A few of the identified cytomegalovirus-associated TCR beta chains were confirmed in vitro to be specific for cytomegalovirus antigens. In a later analysis, HLA-associated TCR beta chains showed more clonal expansion and lower generation probabilities than non-associated chains that were equally common. Correlated functional status among segregating V segments might reflect linkage disequilibrium, but an unknown experimental factor could not be ruled out. Some IMGT-functional V segments, including TRBV6-2 and TRBV6-3, could not be told apart with the 87-base-pair reads, so those segments were excluded. Specific HLA alleles were associated with 16,951 TCR beta sequences at a false discovery rate of 0.05 in a later analysis. Immune exposure information for the cohort was limited to CMV serostatus. A further reported finding was that TCR beta sequences accurately predicted the HLA-A and HLA-B alleles for most subjects in the first cohort. Assigning TCR associations to individual alleles was difficult when HLA alleles, especially DR and DQ, strongly co-occurred. In a later genetic analysis, a missense DCLRE1C variant was associated with V-gene and J-gene trimming of TCR beta chains, and the association was replicated in an independent cohort.

Library generation was performed with the immunoSEQ multiplex PCR assay. For the multiplex PCR, a mixture combining 60 forward primers for TCR Vbeta segments and 13 reverse primers for TCR Jbeta segments was used. The CDR3 region of rearranged TCR beta genes was amplified from genomic DNA by a multiplex PCR assay. On the Illumina HiSeq System, the amplified TCR beta libraries were sequenced as 87-base-pair reads. Concerning the study's data processing: A later analysis counted 65 million to 90 million unique TCR beta chains across the 600 to 850 repertoires, and approximately 11 million of these chains were shared by at least two donors. Raw reads were error-corrected and collapsed into unique sequences by a nearest-neighbor algorithm in which closely related sequences were merged to remove PCR and sequencing errors. CDR3 sequences were aligned to IMGT reference sequences to assign V, D and J gene segments. For a sequence to be retained, at least a six-nucleotide match to both a V gene segment and a J gene segment was required. Rearrangements were called productive when the CDR3 lacked stop codons and stayed in frame with V and J; all others were non-productive. Following IMGT convention, CDR3 was defined as the stretch from the second conserved V-encoded cysteine up to the conserved J-encoded phenylalanine. Sequences without an unambiguous match to a single V gene segment were excluded from the earlier analysis of about 630 of the donors. An earlier analysis of around 600 of the donors classified V segments as functional when productive rearrangements were above 56.7% and as segregating when the standard deviation between donors was above 5%. A statistical classification framework was built for diagnosing cytomegalovirus status from the catalog of TCR beta chain sequences. In a later analysis, V and J genes were assigned by comparing TCR nucleotide sequences against IMGT/GENE-DB human TR gene sequences. In a later analysis, CDR3 sequences and most-parsimonious VDJ recombination scenarios were assigned using the TCRdist pipeline. In a later analysis, each TCR beta chain was defined by its CDR3 amino acid sequence together with its V-gene family, and reads lacking a unique V-gene family were excluded. A later analysis removed roughly 590 highly shared, low-generation-probability nucleotide sequences to deal with suspected cross-contamination and a sequencing artifact. A later analysis calculated a clonal expansion index for each public chain from normalized within-repertoire ranks of inferred template counts. In a later analysis, generation probabilities were computed with a VDJ recombination model fitted to out-of-frame rearrangements, and the resulting probabilities were checked against IGoR. A later analysis scored TCR-TCR, TCR-HLA and TCR-CMV co-occurrence with hypergeometric tests, applying a repertoire-size bias correction to TCR pairs. False discovery rates were estimated in a later analysis by permuting HLA or CMV assignments 20 times. In a later analysis, co-occurring TCRs were grouped using DBSCAN, with TCRdist sequence similarity added in when clustering inside HLA-allele-positive subsets. Co-occurrence clustering excluded repertoires with fewer than 30,000 or more than 120,000 public chains, plus five with anomalous nucleotide sharing. In TCRdb, the immuneACCESS table is reduced to in-frame sequences with V and J assigned. These tables do not hold every clone; where another copy was compared, an unresolved V gene accounts for under half, and the others remain unexplained. V, J and clone size are those of that table, while D and trimming were read from the DNA. This sample lists approximately 200,000 clones; about 79% were detected once. The ten largest clones capture roughly 0.098% of the sample.

With respect to this clone: It lacks a known antigen. No much larger clone exists at a distance of one base, and base qualities are not known.

The receptor was derived from a boy aged 2 to 10 in good health and CMV-seronegative. The material sequenced was PBMCs. The V and J segments used are TRBV9 and TRBJ2-3, and TRBD1 aligns with 10 junction nucleotides. CDR3 protein: CASSAPGQGTDTQYF. The nucleotide sequence reads TGTGCCAGCAGCGCCCCGGGACAGGGGACAGATACGCAGTATTTT.